Each of the 16 T cell receptor beta chains below was sequenced from the same sample in a study of blood T cells in healthy people across ages. Sample-barcoded 5' priming and a J-beta primer mix drove a second PCR of roughly 7 to 11 cycles. MiXCR, run by TCRdb on the 5' RACE reads, gives a single entry per CDR3 protein. The top ten clones hold roughly 3.9% of a sample with hundreds of thousands of distinct CDR3 sequences, around 21% of them seen once. Specimen: blood. The receptor set was obtained from a man aged 65 to 79 in good health.

In this sample, this clonotype turned up many times. The DNA for the CDR3 is TGCAGCGTTGAAACGTTCAATGAGCAGTTCTTC. Translated: CSVETFNEQFF. V and J are TRBV29-1 and TRBJ2-1, with D uncertain. V shed 2 bases and J shed 6 bases, with 5 bases lying between them. The CDR3 runs to 11 residues. Germline V CDR1 and CDR2: SQVTM, ANQGSEA.

The rearrangement joins TRBV11-3 to TRBJ2-7; D is possibly TRBD2 (6 bases). The CDR3 runs 17 residues. V was cut by 0 bases and J by 3 bases, with 18 bases left in between. Per the germline V gene, CDR1 is SGHNT and CDR2 is YENEEA. The chain's CDR3 is CASSLESGKAGIYEQYF. CDR3 DNA: TGTGCCAGCAGCTTAGAGTCCGGCAAGGCGGGGATCTACGAGCAGTACTTC. The whole variable domain, filled in from reference TRBV11-3 and TRBJ2-7, reads EAGVVQSPRYKIIEKKQPVAFWCNPISGHNTLYWYLQNLGQGPELLIRYENEEAVDDSQLPKDRFSAERLKGVDSTLKIQPAELGDSAVYLCASSLESGKAGIYEQYFGPGTRLTVT.

This clonotype was counted a few times. This chain uses TRBV14 with TRBJ2-1, with D unclear. The germline V gene has CDR1 SGHDN and CDR2 FVKESK. The CDR3 spans 15 residues. V was shortened by 3 bases and J by 0 bases, with 9 bases between the two germline ends. CDR3 bases: TGTGCCAGCAGCCAGAAAGGTCGCTCCTACAATGAGCAGTTCTTC. This sequence encodes CASSQKGRSYNEQFF.

This clonotype was detected only a few times. J is TRBJ2-3 and V is TRBV20-1, with 9 nucleotides matching TRBD2. Unmatched junction bases numbered 12, after V lost 8 bases and J lost 0 bases. CDR1 and CDR2 from the germline V gene are DFQATT and SNEGSKA (reference sequence). The CDR3 covers 16 residues. The DNA of the CDR3 is TGCAGTACTGATGGGGTTAGCGGGAGAAGCACAGATACGCAGTATTTT. It translates to CSTDGVSGRSTDTQYF.

The J gene is TRBJ2-1, the V gene TRBV7-9, with D unclear. This CDR3 is built from 13 residues. Per the germline V gene, CDR1 is SEHNR and CDR2 is FQNEAQ (reference sequence). V lost 5 bases and J lost 6, with 11 bases in between. The CDR3 nucleotides are TGTGCCAGCAGCCCGGACCGAGGCAATGAGCAGTTCTTC. Its translation is CASSPDRGNEQFF.

This clonotype has a handful of counts. The genes are TRBV5-1 and TRBJ2-5; no definite D call. The J call may be faulty, since TRBJ2-7 better matches the DNA end. Looked up from germline, CDR1 is SGHRS and CDR2 is YFSETQ. The CDR3 extends over 14 amino acids. The CDR3 nucleotides read TGCGCCAGCAGATATCAGATCGACGGGTACGAGCAGTACTTC. The encoded protein is CASRYQIDGYEQYF.

The chain is built from TRBV7-9 and TRBJ1-2; no definite D call. CDR3 length equals 11 residues. V was shortened by 6 bases and J by 8 bases, with 10 bases between the two germline ends. The germline V gene has CDR1 SEHNR and CDR2 FQNEAQ (reference sequence). The CDR3 region has the DNA TGTGCCAGCAGTTATCTTTCAGGCTACACCTTC. Its protein product is CASSYLSGYTF.

This clonotype has just a few counts. The CDR3: CATRSDRGLNSSYEQYF. In DNA, the CDR3 is TGTGCCACCAGGTCAGACAGGGGCCTAAACAGCTCCTACGAGCAGTACTTC. The chain couples TRBV24-1 to TRBJ2-5, with TRBD1 identical over 8 bases. TRBJ2-7 matches the DNA end more closely, so the J call is doubtful. The CDR3 sequence is 17 residues long. The germline V gene encodes CDR1 KGHDR and CDR2 SFDVKD.

CDR3 in amino acids: CASSLTGQRMNEKLFF. In DNA, the CDR3 is TGTGCCAGCAGCTTAACCGGACAGAGGATGAATGAAAAACTGTTTTTT. The J gene is TRBJ1-4, the V gene TRBV11-2; TRBD1 might be the D (6 bases). The CDR3 length is 16 residues. Trimming removed 2 bases from V and 5 bases from J, with 15 bases in between. CDR1 SGHAT and CDR2 FQNNGV come from the germline V gene.

This clonotype was found many times. This chain uses TRBV7-2 with TRBJ2-1; D tentatively reads TRBD1 or TRBD2 (5 bases each). This CDR3 has 15 amino acids. Trimming left V 3 bases short and J 3 bases short, with 12 bases between. Germline loops: CDR1 SGHTA, CDR2 FQGNSA. Written as DNA, the CDR3 is TGTGCCAGCAGCTTTGGGGCGGGCCTCTACAATGAGCAGTTCTTC. Its translation: CASSFGAGLYNEQFF.

The V gene is TRBV28, the J gene TRBJ2-7; D not resolved. Trimming took off 6 bases at V and 1 base at J, with 7 bases between the two ends. Per germline, CDR1 MDHEN and CDR2 SYDVKM. The CDR3 has 12 amino acids. CDR3 sequence: CASREQSYEQYF. CDR3 DNA sequence: TGTGCCAGCAGGGAACAGTCCTACGAGCAGTACTTC.

The V gene is TRBV15, the J gene TRBJ1-6; no firm D call. The CDR3 spans 15 residues. Germline V gene lookup returns CDR1 LNHNV and CDR2 YYDKDF (reference sequence). Deletions cut 8 bases from V and 1 base from J, with 12 bases between. In DNA form, the CDR3 reads TGTGCCACCGGAACACCGGGTTCCTATAATTCACCCCTCCACTTT. It is translated as CATGTPGSYNSPLHF. Supplemented by reference TRBV15 and TRBJ1-6, the full variable domain reads DAMVIQNPRYQVTQFGKPVTLSCSQTLNHNVMYWYQQKSSQAPKLLFHYYDKDFNNEADTPDNFQSRRPNTSFCFLDIRSPGLGDTAMYLCATGTPGSYNSPLHFGNGTRLTVT.

The chain uses TRBV4-3 and TRBJ1-5; possible D gene TRBD1, 6 bases. The CDR3 sequence is 15 residues long. In germline, CDR1 is LGHNA, CDR2 YSLEER. The V gene lost 0 bases and the J gene lost 6 bases, with 12 bases spanning the gap. The CDR3 DNA reads as TGCGCCAGCAGCCAAGAGGTGACAGGCGGTCAGCCCCAGCATTTT. It encodes CASSQEVTGGQPQHF.

The chain links TRBV20-1 to TRBJ2-3, with 8 bases fitting TRBD2. Germline V gives CDR1 DFQATT, CDR2 SNEGSKA (reference sequence). Trimming cost V 1 base and J 3 bases; bases outside gene matches: 6. The length of the CDR3 is 15 residues. The CDR3 here is CSARADSGVTDTQYF. CDR3 DNA: TGCAGTGCTAGAGCGGATAGCGGGGTGACAGATACGCAGTATTTT.

This chain uses TRBV20-1 with TRBJ1-1, with D possibly matching TRBD1 (5 bases). CDR1 DFQATT and CDR2 SNEGSKA come from the germline V gene (reference sequence). The CDR3 runs 13 residues. With 6 bases removed from V and 1 base from J, the gap between germline ends came to 12 bases. DNA of the CDR3: TGCAGTGCCCCGGGACGGGGGAACACTGAAGCTTTCTTT. This gives the protein CSAPGRGNTEAFF.

The rearrangement links TRBV3-1 to TRBJ1-2, with D unresolved. V was cut by 2 bases and J by 2 bases, with 9 bases left in between. Germline V gives CDR1 LGHDT, CDR2 YNNKEL (reference sequence). The CDR3 contains 14 residues. Here the CDR3 DNA reads TGTGCCAGCAGCCAATCTCACAGCAACTATGGCTACACCTTC. Protein sequence: CASSQSHSNYGYTF.